The clone carrying this T cell receptor (beta chain) was recorded only once. No DNA is shown, since the ends of the CDR3 on it are uncertain; the CDR3 is the one TCRdb lists. Sequencing involved patients with CD8+CD57+ cell expansion previously shown by flow cytometry. The cohort consisted entirely of patients having severe acquired aplastic anemia. At blood sampling, none of the patients had yet received therapy. The CDR3 spans 22 amino acids, including both terminal residues. The source of the sample is a study of CD8+CD57+ T cells in acquired aplastic anemia. Genomic DNA provided the template from which TCR beta VDJ and CDR3 profiles were obtained. TCRdb used MiXCR to reprocess the reads, holding one entry per CDR3 protein. Counted here are some 170,000 distinct CDR3 sequences, around half occurring once; the ten biggest clones make up about 1.2%.

The genes are TRBV7-1 and TRBJ2-2; TRBD1 is taken as the D call from the table, unchecked against the DNA. TRBV7-1 is flagged as an ORF with uncertain function. The sample taken for sequencing was sorted CD4+, CD8+, or CD8+CD57+ T cells (not recorded which) from PBMCs. The receptor comes from a human donor with aplastic anemia. The CDR3 is CASSSHQGSEQYFGPGTGELFF.